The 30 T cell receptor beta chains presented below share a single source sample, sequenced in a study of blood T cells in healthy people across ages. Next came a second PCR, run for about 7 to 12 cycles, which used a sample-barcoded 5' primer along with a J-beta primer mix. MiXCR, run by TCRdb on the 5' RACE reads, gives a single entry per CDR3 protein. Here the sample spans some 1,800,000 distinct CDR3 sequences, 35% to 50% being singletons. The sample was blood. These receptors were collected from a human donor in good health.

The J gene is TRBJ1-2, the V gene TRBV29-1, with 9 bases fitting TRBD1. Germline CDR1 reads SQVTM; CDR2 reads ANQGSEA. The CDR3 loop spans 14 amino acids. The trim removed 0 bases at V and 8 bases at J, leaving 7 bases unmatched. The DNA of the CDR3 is TGCAGCGTTGAAGAACCAGGGACAGGGAGAGGCTACACCTTC. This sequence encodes CSVEEPGTGRGYTF.

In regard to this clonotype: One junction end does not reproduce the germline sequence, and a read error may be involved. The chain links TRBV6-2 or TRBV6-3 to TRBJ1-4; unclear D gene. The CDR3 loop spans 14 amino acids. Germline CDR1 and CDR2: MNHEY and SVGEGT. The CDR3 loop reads CASGYGSGYEKLFF. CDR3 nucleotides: TGTGCCAGCGGTTACGGCTCGGGGTACGAAAAACTGTTTTTT.

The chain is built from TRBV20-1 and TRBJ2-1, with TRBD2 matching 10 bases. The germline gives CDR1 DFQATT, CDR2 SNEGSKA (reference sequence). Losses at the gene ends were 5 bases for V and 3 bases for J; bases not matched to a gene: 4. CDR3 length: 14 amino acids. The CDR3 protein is CSAGSSGGYNEQFF. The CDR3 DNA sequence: TGCAGTGCTGGGTCTAGCGGGGGCTACAATGAGCAGTTCTTC.

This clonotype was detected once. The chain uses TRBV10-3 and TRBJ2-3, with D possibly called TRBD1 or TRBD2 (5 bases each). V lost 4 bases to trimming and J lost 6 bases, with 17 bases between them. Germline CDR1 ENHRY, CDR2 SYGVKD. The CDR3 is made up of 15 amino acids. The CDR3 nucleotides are TGTGCCATCAGTGCCCCATGGGACCCTTCGGATACGCAGTATTTT. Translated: CAISAPWDPSDTQYF.

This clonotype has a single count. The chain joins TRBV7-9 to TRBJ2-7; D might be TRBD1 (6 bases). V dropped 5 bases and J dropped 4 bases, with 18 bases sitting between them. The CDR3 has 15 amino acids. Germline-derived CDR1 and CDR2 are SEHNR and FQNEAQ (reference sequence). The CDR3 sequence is CASSPGGRGPYEQYF. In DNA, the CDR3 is TGTGCCAGCAGCCCTGGGGGCAGGGGACCATACGAGCAGTACTTC.

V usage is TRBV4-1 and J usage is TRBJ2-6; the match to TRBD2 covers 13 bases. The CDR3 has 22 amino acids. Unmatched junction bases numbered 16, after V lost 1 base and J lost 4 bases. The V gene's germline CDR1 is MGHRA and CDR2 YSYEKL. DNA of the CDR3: TGCGCCAGCAGCCAAGGAACTTGGTATACTAGCGGGGGGGCCGAGGGGGCCAACGTCCTGACTTTC. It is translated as CASSQGTWYTSGGAEGANVLTF.

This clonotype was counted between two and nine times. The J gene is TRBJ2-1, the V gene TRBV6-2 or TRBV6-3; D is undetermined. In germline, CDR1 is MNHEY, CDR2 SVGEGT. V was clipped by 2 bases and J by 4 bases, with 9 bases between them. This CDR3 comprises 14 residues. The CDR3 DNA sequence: TGTGCCAGCAGTTACGAACCCAGGTACAATGAGCAGTTCTTC. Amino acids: CASSYEPRYNEQFF.

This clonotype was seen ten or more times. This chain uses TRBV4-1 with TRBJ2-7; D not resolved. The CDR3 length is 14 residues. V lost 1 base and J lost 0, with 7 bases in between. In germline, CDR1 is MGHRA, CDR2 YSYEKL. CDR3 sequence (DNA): TGCGCCAGCAGCCAAGGGTACCGCTCCTACGAGCAGTACTTC. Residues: CASSQGYRSYEQYF.

The CDR3 sequence is CASSQRDGGLTF. Written as DNA, the CDR3 is TGTGCCAGCAGTCAGCGGGACGGCGGTTTGACTTTC. The chain has TRBV12-3 or TRBV12-4 and TRBJ2-6; 7 nucleotides agree with TRBD2. With 5 bases clipped from V and 17 bases from J, the junction kept 9 bases outside the gene matches. The CDR3 runs 12 residues.

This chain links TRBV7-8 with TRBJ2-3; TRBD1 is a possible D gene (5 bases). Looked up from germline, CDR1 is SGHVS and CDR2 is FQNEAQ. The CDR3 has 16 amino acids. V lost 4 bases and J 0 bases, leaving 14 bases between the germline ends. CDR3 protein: CASSSLRQFSTDTQYF. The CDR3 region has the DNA TGTGCCAGCAGCTCACTTAGACAGTTTAGCACAGATACGCAGTATTTT.

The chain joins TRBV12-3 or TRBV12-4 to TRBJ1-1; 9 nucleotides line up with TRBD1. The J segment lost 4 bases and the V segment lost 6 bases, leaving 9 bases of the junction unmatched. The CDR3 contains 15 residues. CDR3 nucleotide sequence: TGTGCCAGCAGACCCACAGGGGGCGCGACCACTGAAGCTTTCTTT. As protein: CASRPTGGATTEAFF.

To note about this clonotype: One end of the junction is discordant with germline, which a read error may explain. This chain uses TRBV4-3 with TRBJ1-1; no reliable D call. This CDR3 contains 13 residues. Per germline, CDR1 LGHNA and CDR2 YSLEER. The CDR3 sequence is CVSRSQQNTEAFF. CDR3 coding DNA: TGCGTCAGCAGGAGTCAGCAGAACACTGAAGCTTTCTTT.

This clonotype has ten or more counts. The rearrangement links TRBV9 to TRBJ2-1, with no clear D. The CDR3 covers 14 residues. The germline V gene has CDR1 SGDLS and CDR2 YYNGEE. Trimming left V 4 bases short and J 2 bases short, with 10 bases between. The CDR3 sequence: CASSPRLAYNEQFF. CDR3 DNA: TGTGCCAGCAGCCCCCGTCTCGCCTACAATGAGCAGTTCTTC.

CDR3 coding DNA: TGTGCCAGCAGTTACTCCCCATTAGGGGCTTCCTACGAGCAGTACTTC. This gives the protein CASSYSPLGASYEQYF. The chain uses TRBV6-6 and TRBJ2-7; tentative D call: TRBD1 (5 bases). CDR1 is MNHNY, CDR2 SVGAGI, per germline (reference sequence). The V end lost 0 bases, the J end lost 1 base, and 13 bases lay between the germline ends. This CDR3 is 16 amino acids long.

The CDR3 DNA is TGTGCCAGCCGCGTGGTAAATGAAAAACTGTTTTTT. Translated, it gives CASRVVNEKLFF. The chain uses TRBV2 and TRBJ1-4; no clear D gene. Germline assignment: CDR1 SNHLY and CDR2 FYNNEI. Trimming took off 8 bases at V and 5 bases at J, with 9 bases between the two ends. The CDR3 is made up of 12 amino acids.

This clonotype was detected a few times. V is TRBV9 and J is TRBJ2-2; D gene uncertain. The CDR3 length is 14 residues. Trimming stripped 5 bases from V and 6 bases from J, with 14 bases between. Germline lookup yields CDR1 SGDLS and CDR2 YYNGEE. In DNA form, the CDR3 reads TGTGCCAGCAGTGCCTACCCCTCTGCCGGGGAGCTGTTTTTT. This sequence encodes CASSAYPSAGELFF.

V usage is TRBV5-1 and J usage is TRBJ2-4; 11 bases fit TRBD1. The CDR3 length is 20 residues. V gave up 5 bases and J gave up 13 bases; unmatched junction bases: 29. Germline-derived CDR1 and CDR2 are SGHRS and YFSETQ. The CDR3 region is CASRKVPGQGVSRPSGGQYF. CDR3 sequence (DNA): TGCGCCAGCAGGAAAGTACCGGGACAGGGGGTATCCCGCCCGAGTGGCGGGCAGTACTTC.

CDR3 loop: CSAREGILDSSYNEQFF. CDR3 nucleotide sequence: TGCAGTGCTAGAGAGGGTATCCTGGACAGCTCCTACAATGAGCAGTTCTTC. The chain joins TRBV20-1 to TRBJ2-1; D perhaps matches TRBD1 (6 bases). The V gene's germline CDR1 is DFQATT and CDR2 SNEGSKA (reference sequence). The V gene lost 0 bases and the J gene lost 0 bases, with 15 bases spanning the gap. The CDR3 totals 17 residues.

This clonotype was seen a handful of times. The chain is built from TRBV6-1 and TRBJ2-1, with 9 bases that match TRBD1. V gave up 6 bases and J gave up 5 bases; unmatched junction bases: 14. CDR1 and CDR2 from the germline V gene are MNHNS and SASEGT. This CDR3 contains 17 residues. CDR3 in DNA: TGTGCCAGCAGCCCCTTTTCGACCGGGACAGGGAACAATGAGCAGTTCTTC. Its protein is CASSPFSTGTGNNEQFF.

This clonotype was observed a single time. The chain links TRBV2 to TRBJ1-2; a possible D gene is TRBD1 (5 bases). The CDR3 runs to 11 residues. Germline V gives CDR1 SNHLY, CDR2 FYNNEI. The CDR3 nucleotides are TGTGCTCAGGGTCCTGAATATGGCTACACCTTC. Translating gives CAQGPEYGYTF.

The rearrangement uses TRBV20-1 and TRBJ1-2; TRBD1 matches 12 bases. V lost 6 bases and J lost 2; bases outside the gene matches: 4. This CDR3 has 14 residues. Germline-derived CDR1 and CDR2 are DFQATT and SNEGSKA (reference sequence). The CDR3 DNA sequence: TGCAGTGCGGCCGGGACAGGGGGCAACTATGGCTACACCTTC. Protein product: CSAAGTGGNYGYTF.

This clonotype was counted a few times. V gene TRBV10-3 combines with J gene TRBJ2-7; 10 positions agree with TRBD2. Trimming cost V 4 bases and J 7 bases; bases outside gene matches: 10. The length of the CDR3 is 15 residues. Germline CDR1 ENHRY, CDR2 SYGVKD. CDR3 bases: TGTGCCATCAGTGTGTCTAGCGGGGGTGACTGGGAGCAGTACTTC. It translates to CAISVSSGGDWEQYF.

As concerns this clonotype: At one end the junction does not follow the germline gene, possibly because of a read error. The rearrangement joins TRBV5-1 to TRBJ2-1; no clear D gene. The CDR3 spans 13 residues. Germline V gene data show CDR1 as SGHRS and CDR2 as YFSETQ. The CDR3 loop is CASSSETYNEQFF. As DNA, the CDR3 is TGTGCCAGCAGTTCAGAGACTTACAATGAGCAGTTCTTC.

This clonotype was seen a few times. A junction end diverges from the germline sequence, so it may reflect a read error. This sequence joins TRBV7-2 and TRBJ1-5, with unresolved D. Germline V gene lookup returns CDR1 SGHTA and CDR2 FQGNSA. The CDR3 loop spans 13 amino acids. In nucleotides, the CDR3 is TGTGCCAGCAGCTTAGCCCTAGATCAGCCCCGGCATTTT. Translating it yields CASSLALDQPRHF.

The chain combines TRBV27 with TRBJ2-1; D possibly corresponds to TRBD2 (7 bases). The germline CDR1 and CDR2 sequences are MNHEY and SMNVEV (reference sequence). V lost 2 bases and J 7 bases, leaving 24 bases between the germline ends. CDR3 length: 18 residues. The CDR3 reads CASSLAPPSRGANNEQFF. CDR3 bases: TGTGCCAGCAGTTTAGCCCCTCCGTCTCGGGGGGCTAATAATGAGCAGTTCTTC.

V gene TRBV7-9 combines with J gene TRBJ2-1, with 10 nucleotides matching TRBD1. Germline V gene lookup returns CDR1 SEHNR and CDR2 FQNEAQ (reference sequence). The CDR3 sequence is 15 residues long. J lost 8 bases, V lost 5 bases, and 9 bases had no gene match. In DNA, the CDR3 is TGTGCCAGCAGCCCTCCCGGGACAGGGGCCGATGAGCAGTTCTTC. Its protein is CASSPPGTGADEQFF.

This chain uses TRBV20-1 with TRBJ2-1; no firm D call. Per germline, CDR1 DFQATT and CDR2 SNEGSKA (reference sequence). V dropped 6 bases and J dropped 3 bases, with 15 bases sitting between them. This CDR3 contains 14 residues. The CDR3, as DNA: TGCAGTGCCCTTGGGCCCCTGATCTACAATGAGCAGTTCTTC. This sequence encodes CSALGPLIYNEQFF.

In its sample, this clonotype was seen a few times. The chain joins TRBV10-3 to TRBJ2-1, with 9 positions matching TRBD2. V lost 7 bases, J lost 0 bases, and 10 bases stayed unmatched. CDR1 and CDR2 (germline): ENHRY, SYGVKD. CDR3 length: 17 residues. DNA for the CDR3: TGTGCCATCAAAGGAGCGGGGGGCTCTTTCTCCTACAATGAGCAGTTCTTC. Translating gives CAIKGAGGSFSYNEQFF.

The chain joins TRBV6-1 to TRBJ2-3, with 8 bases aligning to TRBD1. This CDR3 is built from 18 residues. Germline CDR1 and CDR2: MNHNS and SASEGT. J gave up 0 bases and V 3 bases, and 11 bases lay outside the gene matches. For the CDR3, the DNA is TGTGCCAGCAGTGACGACAGGGGACAATTTGCGAGCACAGATACGCAGTATTTT. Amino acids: CASSDDRGQFASTDTQYF.

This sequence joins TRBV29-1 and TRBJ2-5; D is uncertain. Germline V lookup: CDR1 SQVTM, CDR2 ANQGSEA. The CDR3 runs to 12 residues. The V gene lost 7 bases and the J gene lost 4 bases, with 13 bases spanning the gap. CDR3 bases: TGCAGCGGGACCCGTGGCGGAGAGACCCAGTACTTC. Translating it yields CSGTRGGETQYF.